Following are 24 T cell receptor beta chains from one sample sequenced in a study of blood T cell repertoires in COVID-19. Generated by immunoSEQ multiplex PCR, the TCRdb table keeps only in-frame clones and is missing some. The sample has nearly 200,000 clones, 89% seen once. The sequencing sample was made of PBMCs or T cells enriched from blood (not recorded which). The receptors stem from a woman under 30 who had recovered from COVID-19.

The gene calls are TRBV28 and TRBJ1-2; no clear D. Germline CDR1 MDHEN, CDR2 SYDVKM. This CDR3 has 14 amino acids. Trimming stripped 3 bases from V and 7 bases from J, with 15 bases between. As DNA, the CDR3 is TGTGCCAGCAGTTTGGGCCGGGGTCTAACTGGCTACACCTTC. Its protein is CASSLGRGLTGYTF.

The chain links TRBV7-9 to TRBJ1-6; maybe TRBD1 (5 bases). This CDR3 contains 13 residues. Germline CDR1 and CDR2: SEHNR and FQNEAQ (reference sequence). Trimming left V 5 bases short and J 9 bases short, with 11 bases between. CDR3 sequence reads: CASSLDSFSPLHF. The CDR3 DNA is TGTGCCAGCAGCCTCGACAGTTTTTCACCCCTCCACTTT.

The rearrangement uses TRBV18 and TRBJ2-4, with unresolved D. V shed 3 bases and J shed 0 bases, with 9 bases lying between them. The CDR3 consists of 15 residues. Germline-derived CDR1 and CDR2 are KGHSH and LQKENI. This CDR3 is CASSPTPLAKNIQYF. CDR3 nucleotide sequence: TGTGCCAGCTCACCCACCCCACTAGCCAAAAACATTCAGTACTTC.

V is TRBV10-3 and J is TRBJ1-1; TRBD1 agrees at 9 bases. Germline values: CDR1 ENHRY, CDR2 SYGVKD. This CDR3 is 14 amino acids long. V dropped 6 bases and J dropped 1; count of bases not matched to a gene: 3. The CDR3 loop reads CAIRGQGGNTEAFF. The CDR3 DNA reads TGTGCCATCAGGGGACAGGGTGGGAACACTGAAGCTTTCTTT.

The V and J genes are TRBV3-1 (or the pseudogene TRBV3-2) and TRBJ1-2, with D tentatively TRBD1 (6 bases). V was shortened by 0 bases and J by 7 bases, with 9 bases between the two germline ends. Germline values: CDR1 LGHDT, CDR2 YNNKEL (reference sequence). The CDR3 totals 13 residues. CDR3 in DNA: TGTGCCAGCAGCCAAGATACAGGGAGTGGCTACACCTTC. This codes for CASSQDTGSGYTF.

The chain uses TRBV9 and TRBJ1-2; TRBD1 is a possible D gene (5 bases). The germline V and J ends were trimmed by 0 bases and 3 bases, with 12 bases remaining between them. CDR1 and CDR2 from the germline V gene are SGDLS and YYNGEE. This CDR3 has 15 amino acids. The CDR3 DNA follows: TGTGCCAGCAGCGTAGAGGCCAGGGCACACTATGGCTACACCTTC. It yields the protein CASSVEARAHYGYTF.

The chain joins TRBV12-3 or TRBV12-4 to TRBJ1-1; a weak D match, TRBD1 (6 bases). V was shortened by 5 bases and J by 5 bases, with 12 bases between the two germline ends. CDR3 length equals 13 residues. In DNA form, the CDR3 reads TGTGCCAGCAGTACAGGGTTGTTGACTGAAGCTTTCTTT. Translating it yields CASSTGLLTEAFF.

This clone occurred once. This chain connects TRBV4-1 to TRBJ1-2, with 7 positions matching TRBD1. Trimming cost V 2 bases and J 7 bases; bases outside gene matches: 7. The V gene's germline CDR1 is MGHRA and CDR2 YSYEKL. The CDR3 contains 14 residues. The CDR3: CASSQPIQGFGYTF. CDR3 bases: TGCGCCAGCAGCCAACCGATACAGGGGTTTGGCTACACCTTC.

The chain employs TRBV2 and TRBJ1-1; unclear D gene. This CDR3 comprises 13 residues. Germline CDR1 SNHLY, CDR2 FYNNEI. V was trimmed by 6 bases and J by 5 bases, leaving 13 bases between them. DNA of the CDR3: TGTGCCAGCAGCGGAGGACTGGGAACTGAAGCTTTCTTT. Translation: CASSGGLGTEAFF.

About this clone itself: Other DNA variants within this sample encode the same CDR3. The chain joins TRBV27 to TRBJ1-1; unclear D gene. The CDR3 is 13 residues long. V lost 3 bases to trimming and J lost 1 base, with 6 bases between them. Germline V lookup: CDR1 MNHEY, CDR2 SMNVEV (reference sequence). The CDR3 loop reads CASSLGRNTEAFF. The CDR3 DNA is TGTGCCAGCAGTTTGGGCAGGAACACTGAAGCTTTCTTT.

The V gene is TRBV4-1, the J gene TRBJ2-3; TRBD2 aligns across 13 bases. Germline V lookup: CDR1 MGHRA, CDR2 YSYEKL. V lost 3 bases to trimming and J lost 7 bases; unmatched junction nucleotides: 7. The CDR3 covers 16 residues. This chain's CDR3 is CASSQRTSGGGHTQYF. The CDR3 region has the DNA TGCGCCAGCAGCCAGCGTACTAGCGGGGGGGGACATACGCAGTATTTT.

The chain carries TRBV7-2 and TRBJ2-3; 9 bases align to TRBD1. This CDR3 has 13 amino acids. The V and J ends lost 4 bases and 9 bases, in that order; junction bases with no gene match: 5. Germline V CDR1 and CDR2: SGHTA, FQGNSA. The CDR3 region is CASSSRQGVTQYF. The CDR3 DNA reads TGTGCCAGCAGCTCTAGACAGGGGGTAACGCAGTATTTT.

This sequence joins TRBV28 and TRBJ1-5; D not resolved. V was trimmed by 6 bases and J by 5 bases, leaving 8 bases between them. The CDR3 has 12 amino acids. The germline V gene has CDR1 MDHEN and CDR2 SYDVKM. The CDR3 bases are TGTGCCAGCAGCTTAAACTATCAGCCCCAGCATTTT. It encodes CASSLNYQPQHF. The whole variable domain, remainder taken from reference TRBV28 and TRBJ1-5, is DVKVTQSSRYLVKRTGEKVFLECVQDMDHENMFWYRQDPGLGLRLIYFSYDVKMKEKGDIPEGYSVSREKKERFSLILESASTNQTSMYLCASSLNYQPQHFGDGTRLSIL.

This clone is a singleton in its sample. The rearrangement joins TRBV5-5 to TRBJ2-1; the match to TRBD1 covers 7 bases. Trimming removed 1 base from V and 6 bases from J; junction bases left unmatched: 10. Germline CDR1 SGHKS, CDR2 YYEKEE (reference sequence). The CDR3 length is 16 residues. The CDR3 sequence: CASSLMNRGPANEQFF. Here the CDR3 DNA reads TGTGCCAGCAGCTTGATGAACAGGGGTCCAGCCAATGAGCAGTTCTTC.

This rearrangement joins TRBV29-1 to TRBJ2-4; 7 bases fit TRBD2. The CDR3 sequence is 14 residues long. From germline, CDR1 is SQVTM and CDR2 ANQGSEA. V shed 6 bases and J 0 bases; nucleotides not matched to a gene: 5. The DNA for the CDR3 is TGCAGCGTGGGGGGGAGGTTAGCCAAAAACATTCAGTACTTC. As protein: CSVGGRLAKNIQYF.

V and J are TRBV9 and TRBJ2-2, with TRBD2 matching 12 bases. CDR3 length equals 17 residues. Germline V CDR1 and CDR2: SGDLS, YYNGEE. Losses at the gene ends were 2 bases for V and 5 bases for J; bases not matched to a gene: 7. CDR3 loop: CASSVGTSGFPTGELFF. CDR3 bases: TGTGCCAGCAGCGTGGGGACTAGCGGGTTCCCAACCGGGGAGCTGTTTTTT. Full variable domain (missing parts from reference TRBV9 and TRBJ2-2): DSGVTQTPKHLITATGQRVTLRCSPRSGDLSVYWYQQSLDQGLQFLIQYYNGEERAKGNILERFSAQQFPDLHSELNLSSLELGDSALYFCASSVGTSGFPTGELFFGEGSRLTVL.

The J gene is TRBJ1-1, the V gene TRBV12-3 or TRBV12-4; a possible D gene is TRBD1 (5 bases). CDR3 length equals 13 residues. The V end lost 7 bases, the J end lost 5 bases, and 14 bases lay between the germline ends. The CDR3 spells CASTGTGGTEAFF. CDR3 coding DNA: TGTGCCAGCACTGGGACGGGAGGGACTGAAGCTTTCTTT.

V usage is TRBV25-1 and J usage is TRBJ1-5; D is unresolved. The germline V gene has CDR1 MGHDK and CDR2 SYGVNS. This CDR3 is built from 15 residues. Trimming shortened V by 4 bases and J by 2 bases, and 12 bases separated the two germline ends. CDR3 in DNA: TGTGCCAGCAGTGCCGGAGGAAGAGGCAATCAGCCCCAGCATTTT. The encoded protein is CASSAGGRGNQPQHF.

As for this clone: Since a much larger clone is just one base distant, this may be a read error. The V and J genes are TRBV5-4 and TRBJ1-2, with 9 bases lining up with TRBD1. Per germline, CDR1 SGHNT and CDR2 YYREEE (reference sequence). J gave up 4 bases and V 3 bases, and 4 bases lay outside the gene matches. The length of the CDR3 is 14 residues. CDR3 residues: CASSSGTGIYGYTF. The CDR3 coding sequence is TGTGCCAGCAGCTCCGGGACAGGGATCTATGGCTACACCTTC.

The chain uses TRBV2 and TRBJ1-2; TRBD1 matches at 11 bases. After removal of 9 bases from V and 8 bases from J, the junction contained 8 bases not matched to a gene. The CDR3 runs 13 residues. Germline assignment: CDR1 SNHLY and CDR2 FYNNEI. CDR3 region: CARGQGGYSGYTF. The CDR3 DNA reads TGTGCCAGGGGACAGGGGGGATACTCGGGCTACACCTTC.

This clone has just a few counts. V gene TRBV4-2 combines with J gene TRBJ1-3; 9 bases are shared with TRBD1. J was trimmed by 4 bases and V by 4 bases; bases with no gene match: 11. This CDR3 contains 17 residues. Germline values: CDR1 LGHNA, CDR2 YNFKEQ. In DNA form, the CDR3 reads TGTGCCAGCAGCCTCTCACAGGGGGCGGATAAAGGAAACACCATATATTTT. It yields the protein CASSLSQGADKGNTIYF.

This clone was observed a single time. This chain links TRBV21-1 with TRBJ1-6. TRBV21-1 is a known pseudogene. CDR3 size: 16 residues. The CDR3 reads CASSKPHPGRGEPLHF. DNA of the CDR3: TGTGCCAGCAGCAAACCACATCCGGGCCGGGGGGAACCCCTCCACTTT.

V is TRBV19 and J is TRBJ1-5, with 12 bases aligning to TRBD1. This CDR3 contains 19 residues. After removal of 5 bases from V and 0 bases from J, the junction contained 11 bases not matched to a gene. Looked up from germline, CDR1 is LNHDA and CDR2 is SQIVND (reference sequence). For the CDR3, the DNA is TGTGCCAGTAGTCCACGTGGGACAGGGGGCTCATATAGCAATCAGCCCCAGCATTTT. Translating gives CASSPRGTGGSYSNQPQHF.

This chain links TRBV9 with TRBJ2-5; 8 bases match TRBD2. Trimming removed 3 bases from V and 6 bases from J; junction bases left unmatched: 13. Germline V gene lookup returns CDR1 SGDLS and CDR2 YYNGEE. The length of the CDR3 is 16 residues. CDR3 nucleotide sequence: TGTGCCAGCAGCGCCGGAGCGGGGACTAGTATTCAGACCCAGTACTTC. Protein sequence: CASSAGAGTSIQTQYF.